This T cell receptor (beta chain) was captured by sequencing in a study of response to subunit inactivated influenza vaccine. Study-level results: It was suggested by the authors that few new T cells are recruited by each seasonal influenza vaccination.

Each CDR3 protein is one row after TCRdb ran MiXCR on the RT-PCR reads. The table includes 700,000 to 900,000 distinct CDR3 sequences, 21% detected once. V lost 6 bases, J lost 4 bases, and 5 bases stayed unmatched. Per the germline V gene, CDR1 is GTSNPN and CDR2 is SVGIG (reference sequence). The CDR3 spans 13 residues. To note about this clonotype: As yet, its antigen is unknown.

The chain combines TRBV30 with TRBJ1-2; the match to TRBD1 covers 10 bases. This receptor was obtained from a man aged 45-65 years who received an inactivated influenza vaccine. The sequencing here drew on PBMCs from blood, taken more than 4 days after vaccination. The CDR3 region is CACPGQGSYGYTF. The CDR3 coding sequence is TGTGCCTGTCCGGGACAGGGGTCCTATGGCTACACCTTC.